Following are 28 T cell receptor beta chains from one sample sequenced in a study of blood T cells in healthy people across ages. For the second PCR, which ran for about 7 to 11 cycles, a sample-barcoded 5' primer and a J-beta primer mix were used. Via MiXCR, TCRdb re-called the 5' RACE reads, giving one row per CDR3 protein. Of approximately 1,700,000 distinct CDR3 sequences listed, roughly 43% are singletons. The specimen was blood. Receptors were obtained from a human donor in good health.

This clonotype turned up a few times. The chain carries TRBV7-7 and TRBJ2-1; 8 nucleotides match TRBD1. CDR1 is SSHAT, CDR2 FNYEAQ, per germline (reference sequence). Trimming took 1 base from V and 7 from J; bases not matched to a gene: 6. The CDR3 runs to 15 residues. As DNA, the CDR3 is TGTGCCAGCAGCTTAGGGCAGGGGGCGGGTAATGAGCAGTTCTTC. Its protein product is CASSLGQGAGNEQFF.

The chain recombines TRBV7-3 with TRBJ2-1; 11 nucleotides agree with TRBD2. This CDR3 has 15 residues. Per the germline V gene, CDR1 is SGHTA and CDR2 is FQGTGA. The V gene end was trimmed by 5 bases and the J gene end by 7 bases; junction bases not matched to a gene: 7. Here the CDR3 reads CASSLSGGEGNEQFF. As DNA, the CDR3 is TGTGCCAGCAGCCTTAGCGGGGGGGAGGGAAATGAGCAGTTCTTC.

The V gene is TRBV5-1, the J gene TRBJ2-2, with 7 bases aligning to TRBD1. Germline V gives CDR1 SGHRS, CDR2 YFSETQ. The CDR3 has 16 amino acids. The V gene end was trimmed by 3 bases and the J gene end by 0 bases; junction bases not matched to a gene: 5. In DNA form, the CDR3 reads TGCGCCAGCAGCTCTCCAACAGGGGCGAACACCGGGGAGCTGTTTTTT. Protein product: CASSSPTGANTGELFF.

The chain carries TRBV5-8 and TRBJ2-4; TRBD2 matches 14 bases. With 3 bases clipped from V and 10 bases from J, the junction kept 3 bases outside the gene matches. The germline V gene encodes CDR1 SGHTS and CDR2 YDEGEE. CDR3 length: 14 amino acids. CDR3 coding DNA: TGTGCCAGCAGCTGGAGACTAGCGGGGGGGATTCAGTACTTC. This encodes CASSWRLAGGIQYF. Supplemented by reference TRBV5-8 and TRBJ2-4, the full variable domain reads EAGVTQSPTHLIKTRGQQATLRCSPISGHTSVYWYQQALGLGLQFLLWYDEGEERNRGNFPPRFSGRQFPNYSSELNVNALELEDSALYLCASSWRLAGGIQYFGAGTRLSVL.

The chain couples TRBV6-2 or TRBV6-3 to TRBJ2-3; D remains unclear. The CDR3 sequence is 12 residues long. Germline CDR1 MNHEY, CDR2 SVGEGT. Trimming left V 8 bases short and J 7 bases short, with 13 bases between. CDR3 residues: CASGPTVNTQYF. In DNA, the CDR3 is TGTGCCAGCGGACCGACGGTCAATACGCAGTATTTT.

The J gene is TRBJ1-4, the V gene TRBV5-1; D ambiguous. Trimming pared 1 base from V and 0 bases from J, leaving 7 bases between. CDR3 size: 15 residues. Germline V CDR1 and CDR2: SGHRS, YFSETQ. CDR3 DNA: TGCGCCAGCAGCTTGAATGCTGCAACTAATGAAAAACTGTTTTTT. Translating it yields CASSLNAATNEKLFF.

About this clonotype itself: A much larger clone lies a single base off, so this may be a read error. The gene calls are TRBV10-3 and TRBJ2-5; maybe TRBD2 (6 bases). The length of the CDR3 is 18 residues. Per the germline V gene, CDR1 is ENHRY and CDR2 is SYGVKD. Deletions cut 0 bases from V and 0 bases from J, with 17 bases between. The DNA for the CDR3 is TGTGCCATCAGTGAGTCGACGCGTCGGAGGGGAAACCAAGAGACCCAGTACTTC. Translating it yields CAISESTRRRGNQETQYF.

V is TRBV12-3 or TRBV12-4 and J is TRBJ2-1; 9 bases align to TRBD1. CDR3 length equals 16 residues. Losses at the gene ends were 6 bases for V and 2 bases for J; bases not matched to a gene: 8. The CDR3 sequence is CASRSNTGGAYNEQFF. As DNA, the CDR3 is TGTGCCAGCAGGTCGAATACAGGGGGCGCCTACAATGAGCAGTTCTTC.

J is TRBJ2-1 and V is TRBV6-2 or TRBV6-3; D remains unclear. V was trimmed by 7 bases and J by 1 base, leaving 8 bases between them. Germline V gene lookup returns CDR1 MNHEY and CDR2 SVGEGT. This CDR3 spans 13 amino acids. This chain's CDR3 is CASTSRSYNEQFF. In nucleotides, the CDR3 is TGTGCCAGCACCTCTAGGTCCTACAATGAGCAGTTCTTC.

The chain links TRBV7-9 to TRBJ1-6; tentative D call: TRBD1 (5 bases). The V end was cut by 8 bases, the J end by 7 bases, with 15 bases between. Germline V gives CDR1 SEHNR, CDR2 FQNEAQ (reference sequence). This CDR3 is built from 14 residues. The CDR3 coding sequence is TGTGCCAGCGGCTCGGGACCTGGGAATTCACCCCTCCACTTT. Protein product: CASGSGPGNSPLHF.

Regarding this clonotype: One base away lies a much larger clone, so this may be a sequencing read error. The chain recombines TRBV5-5 with TRBJ2-4; no firm D call. The closer fit of TRBJ2-7 to the DNA end suggests the J call may be wrong. The length of the CDR3 is 15 residues. Per germline, CDR1 SGHKS and CDR2 YYEKEE (reference sequence). CDR3 bases: TGTGCCAGCAGCAGCACAAGGGAACGGATCTACGAGCAGTACTTC. Protein: CASSSTRERIYEQYF.

The rearrangement joins TRBV6-2 or TRBV6-3 to TRBJ2-1; possibly TRBD2 for D (5 bases). Germline V gene data show CDR1 as MNHEY and CDR2 as SVGEGT. V was cut by 8 bases and J by 9 bases, with 20 bases left in between. The length of the CDR3 is 14 residues. CDR3 sequence (DNA): TGTGCCAGCTCTCGGCCTCCCCGCAGCGGTGAGCAGTTCTTC. Encoded protein: CASSRPPRSGEQFF.

To note about this clonotype: It may be a read error: a sequence one base away is much more abundant. This rearrangement joins TRBV20-1 to TRBJ2-7, with D possibly TRBD1 on 6 matching bases. CDR1 DFQATT and CDR2 SNEGSKA come from the germline V gene (reference sequence). V lost 5 bases, J lost 2 bases, and 7 bases lay in between. The CDR3 is made up of 11 amino acids. The CDR3 nucleotides read TGCAGTGCTTGGACAGCCTACGAGCAGTACTTC. Amino acid sequence: CSAWTAYEQYF.

As for this clonotype: Just one base apart from a much larger clone, this may be a read error. The gene calls are TRBV7-2 and TRBJ2-1; D is undetermined. In germline, CDR1 is SGHTA, CDR2 FQGNSA. There are 13 residues in the CDR3. The CDR3 reads CASNLVQANEQFF. The CDR3 DNA is TGTGCCAGCAACTTAGTTCAAGCGAATGAGCAGTTCTTC.

This chain uses TRBV12-3 or TRBV12-4 with TRBJ2-5; 8 bases match TRBD2. The CDR3 is 18 amino acids. After removal of 5 bases from V and 5 bases from J, the junction contained 19 bases not matched to a gene. CDR3 coding DNA: TGTGCCAGCAGTCTGGCTAGCGGGCGTCCTGACCCTCGGGAGACCCAGTACTTC. Translation gives CASSLASGRPDPRETQYF.

The genes are TRBV20-1 and TRBJ2-5; D may be TRBD1 or TRBD2 (5 bases each). V shed 6 bases and J shed 7 bases, with 21 bases lying between them. There are 14 residues in the CDR3. Germline V gene sequence: CDR1 DFQATT, CDR2 SNEGSKA (reference sequence). Here the CDR3 reads CSAEYGTRSGTQYF. Written as DNA, the CDR3 is TGCAGTGCAGAATACGGGACCCGGAGTGGGACCCAGTACTTC.

This sequence joins TRBV5-1 and TRBJ1-4; TRBD1 matches 10 bases. J lost 0 bases, V lost 4 bases, and 9 bases had no gene match. Germline V lookup: CDR1 SGHRS, CDR2 YFSETQ. This CDR3 region has 18 residues. The CDR3, as DNA: TGCGCCAGCAGCGGCGGGACAGGGGCTTATGCAACTAATGAAAAACTGTTTTTT. Translating it yields CASSGGTGAYATNEKLFF.

This chain connects TRBV2 to TRBJ2-4; a possible D gene is TRBD1 (5 bases). The CDR3 length is 17 residues. Trimming stripped 3 bases from V and 1 base from J, with 16 bases between. In germline, CDR1 is SNHLY, CDR2 FYNNEI. CDR3 coding DNA: TGTGCCAGCAGTGATATAGGGGATAAGAGGGCCAAAAACATTCAGTACTTC. This sequence encodes CASSDIGDKRAKNIQYF.

The chain has TRBV5-1 and TRBJ2-1; D possibly uses TRBD1 or TRBD2 (6 bases each). Germline CDR1 and CDR2: SGHRS and YFSETQ. V was clipped by 4 bases and J by 2 bases, with 13 bases between them. CDR3 length: 15 amino acids. CDR3 protein: CASSGGTNPYNEQFF. As DNA, the CDR3 is TGCGCCAGCAGCGGGGGGACAAATCCCTACAATGAGCAGTTCTTC.

The rearrangement uses TRBV6-2 or TRBV6-3 and TRBJ2-3; 8 nucleotides align to TRBD2. The germline gives CDR1 MNHEY, CDR2 SVGEGT. The CDR3 is made up of 18 amino acids. V shed 0 bases and J 2 bases; nucleotides not matched to a gene: 10. CDR3 nucleotide sequence: TGTGCCAGCAGTTACTCGACTGTTGTAGCGGGGTCCACAGATACGCAGTATTTT. Its protein product is CASSYSTVVAGSTDTQYF.

The DNA for the CDR3 is TGCAGCGGTGGAGGGCAGCAAGAGACCCAGTACTTC. Its protein is CSGGGQQETQYF. This chain connects TRBV20-1 to TRBJ2-5; tentatively, D is TRBD2 (6 bases). The CDR3 sequence is 12 residues long. The V gene's germline CDR1 is DFQATT and CDR2 SNEGSKA (reference sequence).

Note on this clonotype: The germline gene is not matched at one end of the junction; a read error may be the cause. J is TRBJ1-2 and V is TRBV3-1; D unresolved. Germline values: CDR1 LGHDT, CDR2 YNNKEL (reference sequence). CDR3 length equals 13 residues. The CDR3 region has the DNA TGTGGCAGCAGCCAAGAAGAGTTTCGTGGCTGCACCTTC. This codes for CGSSQEEFRGCTF.

V gene TRBV4-2 combines with J gene TRBJ1-2; tentative D call: TRBD1 (6 bases). This CDR3 spans 13 amino acids. V was trimmed by 4 bases and J by 8 bases, leaving 14 bases between them. Per germline, CDR1 LGHNA and CDR2 YNFKEQ. The CDR3 nucleotides are TGTGCCAGCAGCCCAGGGGAGGGGGACGGCTACACCTTC. It translates to CASSPGEGDGYTF.

This clonotype was counted only a few times. The chain links TRBV6-2 or TRBV6-3 to TRBJ2-4; 9 bases agree with TRBD2. Germline V gene data show CDR1 as MNHEY and CDR2 as SVGEGT. CDR3 length: 16 amino acids. V lost 0 bases and J lost 13; bases outside the gene matches: 13. CDR3 residues: CASSYSSGGLAGEQYF. CDR3 coding DNA: TGTGCCAGCAGTTACTCGAGCGGGGGACTAGCTGGGGAGCAGTACTTC.

The V and J genes are TRBV12-3 or TRBV12-4 and TRBJ1-1, with D possibly being TRBD1 (6 bases). The ends were cut back, 10 bases at V and 2 bases at J, with 14 bases in the middle. This CDR3 is built from 13 residues. The CDR3 nucleotides are TGTGCCACTTACCGGGACACCAACACTGAAGCTTTCTTT. Translating gives CATYRDTNTEAFF.

The table lists this clonotype with many counts. The J gene is TRBJ2-1, the V gene TRBV29-1; maybe TRBD2 (6 bases). The CDR3 has 14 amino acids. Germline assignment: CDR1 SQVTM and CDR2 ANQGSEA. V was pared by 5 bases and J by 1 base, with 12 bases between. CDR3 loop: CSVSDSGSYNEQFF. The CDR3 DNA sequence: TGCAGCGTTAGTGATAGCGGTTCCTACAATGAGCAGTTCTTC.

This clonotype has a handful of counts. The chain uses TRBV5-5 and TRBJ2-7, with 7 positions matching TRBD1. The tail of the sequence fits TRBJ2-5 better, so the J call may be wrong. The CDR3 has 16 amino acids. Germline lookup yields CDR1 SGHKS and CDR2 YYEKEE (reference sequence). This CDR3 reads CASSPYVKRQGETQYF. The CDR3 nucleotides are TGTGCCAGCAGCCCCTACGTAAAGAGACAGGGAGAGACCCAGTACTTC.

The chain joins TRBV10-3 to TRBJ2-3; TRBD2 is a possible D gene (7 bases). This CDR3 spans 12 amino acids. Germline CDR1 is ENHRY and CDR2 is SYGVKD. V gave up 5 bases and J gave up 8 bases, with 11 bases separating them. This CDR3 reads CAISNREGTQYF. As DNA, the CDR3 is TGTGCCATCAGTAACAGGGAGGGTACGCAGTATTTT.